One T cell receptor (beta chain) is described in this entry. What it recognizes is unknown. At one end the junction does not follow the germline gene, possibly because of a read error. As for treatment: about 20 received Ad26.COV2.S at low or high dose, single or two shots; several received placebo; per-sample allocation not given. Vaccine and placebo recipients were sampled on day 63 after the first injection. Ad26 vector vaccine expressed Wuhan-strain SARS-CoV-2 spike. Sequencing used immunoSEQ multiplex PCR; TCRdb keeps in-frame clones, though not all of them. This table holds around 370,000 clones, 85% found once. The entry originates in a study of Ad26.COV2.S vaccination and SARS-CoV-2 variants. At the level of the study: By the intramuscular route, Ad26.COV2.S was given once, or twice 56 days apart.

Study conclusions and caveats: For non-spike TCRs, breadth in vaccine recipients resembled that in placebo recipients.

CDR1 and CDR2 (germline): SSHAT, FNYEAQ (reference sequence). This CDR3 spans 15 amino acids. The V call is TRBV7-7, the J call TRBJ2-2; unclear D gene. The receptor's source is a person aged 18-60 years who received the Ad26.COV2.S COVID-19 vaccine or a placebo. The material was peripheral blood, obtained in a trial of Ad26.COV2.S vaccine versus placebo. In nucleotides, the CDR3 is TGTGCTAGCAGCTTAAGGGTGGCGAACACCGGGGAGCTGTTTTTT. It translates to CASSLRVANTGELFF.